This T cell receptor (beta chain) was documented in a study of tissue T cells after allogeneic stem cell transplantation. Study-level points and caveats: Few T cell clones were shared across patients, but motif clusters showed tissue-specific shared signatures.

On this clone: The antigen remains undetermined. Mouse gene names and germline throughout.

The time point here: mouse harvest day 7 after allogeneic transplant. The graft held 10^6 splenic CD5+ T cells and 10^7 T-cell-depleted bone marrow cells. Assay: immunoSEQ multiplex PCR; the TCRdb copy retains only in-frame clones and omits some. Found here are more than 10,000 clones, under 40% of them singletons; the top ten hold roughly 2%. The origin of this receptor is a female BALB/c mouse given C57BL/6 T cells with graft-versus-host disease after an allogeneic hematopoietic cell transplant. Sequenced input: skin.

Incomplete CDR3 DNA: TGCTCCAGCAGGGGGACTGGGGGCTCCTATGAACAGTAC. Translation gives CSSRGTGGSYEQY. The whole CDR3 protein is CSSRGTGGSYEQYF. The gene calls are TRBV23 and TRBJ2-7; whether TRBD2, the table's D call, matches the DNA was not checked. The read is 1 residue too short to cover the CDR3 end, so that end is filled in from the germline J gene. There are 14 residues in the CDR3. The V gene's germline CDR1 is KGHTA and CDR2 FQNQQP.